This T cell receptor beta chain is from a study of low-dose radiotherapy and immunotherapy resistance in tumors. Study at large: Per fraction, Cohort 2 was given 1 Gy every two weeks, accumulating a total of 13 Gy over 26 weeks. Cyclophosphamide infusions of 200 mg/m2 came every two weeks, one day before radiation-immunotherapy.

Time point in this sample: before trial treatment. Each donor was administered nivolumab, ipilimumab, aspirin, low-dose cyclophosphamide and low-dose radiotherapy. This clonotype occurred many times. Covering alpha and beta chains, TRAV- and TRBV-specific primers were used for the first-strand cDNA. Using a constant-region primer together with a V-primer adapter, TCRs were subjected to around 22 PCR cycles of amplification. TCRdb reprocessed the reads with MiXCR, giving one entry per CDR3 protein. The table has about 89,000 distinct CDR3 sequences, 9% to 9.5% seen once. Between the trimmed V and J ends, which lost 8 bases and 7 bases, there was a span of 15 bases. Germline CDR1 reads SNHLY; CDR2 reads FYNNEI. The CDR3 is made up of 14 amino acids.

The receptor was derived from a male donor with prostate cancer. This sample comprised PBMCs, obtained before treatment. This rearrangement joins TRBV2 to TRBJ1-6, with D possibly being TRBD1 (5 bases). This CDR3 reads CASDRGDLNSPLHF. CDR3 sequence (DNA): TGTGCCAGCGACCGAGGGGATTTAAATTCACCCCTCCACTTT.